This T cell receptor (beta chain) was captured by sequencing in a study of vaccination and CD4 T cells after COVID-19. For this clonotype: Its specificity is unknown.

CD4+ T cells that had been cultured provided DNA sequenced with the Oncomine TCR Beta short-read assay. Cultured CD4+ T cells were the source of extracted genomic DNA. MiXCR was run by TCRdb on the PCR reads, yielding one entry per CDR3 protein. Of around 19,000 distinct CDR3 sequences in the sample, 55% were seen once. Germline values: CDR1 SGHNT, CDR2 YYREEE (reference sequence). The V and J ends lost 7 bases and 9 bases, in that order; junction bases with no gene match: 13. The CDR3 covers 15 residues. As for treatment: approximately 9-day PBMC culture with coronavirus spike peptide pools or control peptides (ViraFEST assay).

The gene calls are TRBV5-4 and TRBJ2-5, with 12 bases that match TRBD2. This sequence was found in a human donor who had recovered from COVID-19. The sample consisted of CD4+ T cells from blood, cultured in vitro. The CDR3 DNA follows: TGTGCCAGCGCTTACGCGACTAGCGGGAGCTTGGCCCAGTACTTC. This gives the protein CASAYATSGSLAQYF.